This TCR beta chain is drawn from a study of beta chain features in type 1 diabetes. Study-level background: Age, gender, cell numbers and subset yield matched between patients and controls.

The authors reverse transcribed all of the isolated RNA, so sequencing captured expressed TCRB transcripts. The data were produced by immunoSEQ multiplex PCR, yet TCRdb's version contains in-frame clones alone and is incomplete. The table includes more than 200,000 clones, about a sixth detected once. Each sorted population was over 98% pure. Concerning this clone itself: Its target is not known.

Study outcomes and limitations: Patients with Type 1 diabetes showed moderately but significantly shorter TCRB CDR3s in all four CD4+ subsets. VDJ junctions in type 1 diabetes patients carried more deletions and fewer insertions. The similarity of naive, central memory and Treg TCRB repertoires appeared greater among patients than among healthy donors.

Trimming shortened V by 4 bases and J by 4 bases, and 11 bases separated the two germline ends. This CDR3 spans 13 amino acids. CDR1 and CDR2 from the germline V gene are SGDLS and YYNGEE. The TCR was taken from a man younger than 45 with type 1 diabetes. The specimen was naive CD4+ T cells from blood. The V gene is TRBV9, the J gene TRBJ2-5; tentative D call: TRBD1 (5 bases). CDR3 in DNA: TGTGCCAGCAGCCCCAGGGTTCGAGAGACCCAGTACTTC. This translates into CASSPRVRETQYF.